This T cell receptor beta chain is drawn from a study of cytomegalovirus exposure and HLA in healthy donors. Study-wide findings and caveats: In a later analysis, TCR beta V- and J-gene trimming showed a link to a missense DCLRE1C variant. Rare sequences made up most TCRs, while some public TCRs were found in many donors.

In the PCR, 60 Vbeta and 13 Jbeta primers were used. Produced via immunoSEQ multiplex PCR; TCRdb's table is partial and in-frame only. Among about 90,000 clones listed, around four fifths were seen once. Comments on this clone: Its target is unknown.

The germline V gene has CDR1 SGHTA and CDR2 FQGTGA. The CDR3 runs 16 residues. Trimming took 3 bases from V and 0 from J, leaving 9 bases between them. Sequencing used PBMCs. This clonotype was sampled from a boy aged 5-17 years in good health and CMV-seronegative. The chain combines TRBV7-3 with TRBJ2-6; TRBD1 is a possible D gene (6 bases). This CDR3 is CASSFDRTSGANVLTF. As DNA, the CDR3 is TGTGCCAGCAGCTTCGACAGGACCTCTGGGGCCAACGTCCTGACTTTC.